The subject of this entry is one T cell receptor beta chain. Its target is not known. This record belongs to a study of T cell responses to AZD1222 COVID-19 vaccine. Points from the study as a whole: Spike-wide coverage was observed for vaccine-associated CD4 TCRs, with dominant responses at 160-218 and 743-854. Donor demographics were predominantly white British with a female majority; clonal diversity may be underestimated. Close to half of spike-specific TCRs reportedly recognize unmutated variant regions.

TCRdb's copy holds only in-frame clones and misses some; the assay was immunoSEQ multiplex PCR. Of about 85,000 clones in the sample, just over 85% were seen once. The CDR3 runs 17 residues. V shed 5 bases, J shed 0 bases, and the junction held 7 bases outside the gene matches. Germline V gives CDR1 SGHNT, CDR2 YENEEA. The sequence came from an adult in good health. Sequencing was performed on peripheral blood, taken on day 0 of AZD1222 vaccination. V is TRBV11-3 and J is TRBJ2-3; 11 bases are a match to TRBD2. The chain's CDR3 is CASSRGTSGASTDTQYF. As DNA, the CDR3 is TGTGCCAGCAGCCGCGGGACTAGCGGAGCTAGCACAGATACGCAGTATTTT.